These T cell receptor beta chains were read from a single sample in a study of T cell repertoires in cytomegalovirus infection. TCRdb used MiXCR to reprocess the reads, holding one entry per CDR3 protein. This sample has about 260,000 distinct CDR3 sequences; approximately 15% occur once, and the top ten carry about 8.7%. Sequences were obtained from PBMCs. These TCRs come from a human donor in good health (CMV status not recorded). Some clones in this sample may be carry-over from other donors' samples. Both conserved end residues are part of each CDR3. D genes are given only for firm matches. The size field is filled for only some rows; it gives once, few, many or a size class.

few TRBJ1-1 NA 13 TRBV10-3 CAITQQRNTEAFF TGTGCCATTACACAGCAGCGGAACACTGAAGCTTTCTTT
many TRBJ2-1 TRBD2 15 TRBV7-9 CASRPTSGSTNEQFF TGTGCCAGCAGGCCGACTAGCGGGAGTACGAATGAGCAGTTCTTC
few TRBJ2-7 TRBD2 14 TRBV7-2 CASSTRTSPLEQYF TGTGCCAGCAGCACACGGACTAGCCCCCTCGAGCAGTACTTC
NA TRBJ2-5 NA 14 TRBV12-3/TRBV12-4 CASSLPQGGETQYF TGTGCCAGCAGTTTACCCCAGGGCGGGGAGACCCAGTACTTC
many TRBJ1-6 NA 14 TRBV7-9 CASSWIGGNSPLHF TGTGCCAGCAGCTGGATCGGTGGTAATTCACCCCTCCACTTT
few TRBJ1-5 NA 20 TRBV29-1 CSPLRWDTKGGPYSNQPQHF TGCAGCCCACTCCGGTGGGACACCAAGGGGGGGCCCTATAGCAATCAGCCCCAGCATTTT
few TRBJ2-6 TRBD1 20 TRBV11-2 CASSSPRTGTANSGANVLTF TGTGCCAGCAGCTCCCCGAGGACCGGGACAGCTAACTCTGGGGCCAACGTCCTGACTTTC
many TRBJ1-1 NA 17 TRBV11-2 CASSLDTPSVRGTEAFF TGTGCCAGCAGCTTAGATACTCCCTCGGTACGAGGGACTGAAGCTTTCTTT
many TRBJ1-4 NA 15 TRBV12-3/TRBV12-4 CASRRAGQPNEKLFF TGTGCCAGCAGGAGGGCGGGACAACCTAATGAAAAACTGTTTTTT
many TRBJ2-2 TRBD2 20 TRBV6-2/TRBV6-3 CASRTIGLAGATLDTGELFF TGTGCCAGCAGGACGATCGGACTAGCGGGAGCGACTCTGGACACCGGGGAGCTGTTTTTT
NA TRBJ2-3 NA 18 TRBV20-1 CSASTLVLAEYSTDTQYF TGCAGTGCTAGTACCCTAGTCCTTGCGGAGTATAGCACAGATACGCAGTATTTT
many TRBJ2-7 NA 15 TRBV2 CASASRPDISFEQYF TGTGCCAGCGCTTCCAGGCCAGATATTTCCTTCGAGCAGTACTTC
few TRBJ1-6 NA 13 TRBV12-3/TRBV12-4 CASSSINSRTLHF TGTGCCAGCAGTTCCATAAATTCAAGAACGCTCCACTTT
few TRBJ2-5 TRBD1 15 TRBV10-3 CAISDWGQGPETQYF TGTGCCATCAGTGATTGGGGACAGGGCCCCGAGACCCAGTACTTC
few TRBJ1-2 NA 13 TRBV19 CASSISAPYGYTF TGTGCCAGTAGTATCTCCGCTCCCTATGGCTACACCTTC
NA TRBJ1-1 TRBD1 15 TRBV20-1 CSALIAGQGNTEAFF TGCAGTGCTTTAATAGCGGGACAGGGCAACACTGAAGCTTTCTTT
few TRBJ2-6 NA 13 TRBV28 CASSIGGANVLTF TGTGCCAGCAGTATTGGCGGGGCCAACGTCCTGACTTTC
many TRBJ1-5 NA 13 TRBV7-6 CASSLLPNQPQHF TGTGCCAGCAGCTTACTACCCAATCAGCCCCAGCATTTT
many TRBJ1-2 TRBD1 14 TRBV7-9 CASSPGQGNYGYTF TGTGCCAGCAGCCCCGGACAGGGGAACTATGGCTACACCTTC
many TRBJ1-1 NA 13 TRBV7-3 CASSRRGGTEAFF TGTGCCAGCAGCCGCAGGGGCGGAACTGAAGCTTTCTTT
few TRBJ1-1 NA 14 TRBV28 CASRPTGKNTEAFF TGTGCCAGCAGGCCAACAGGGAAGAACACTGAAGCTTTCTTT
NA TRBJ1-4 TRBD1 14 TRBV20-1 CSASAGQGYEKLFF TGCAGTGCTAGCGCAGGACAGGGATATGAAAAACTGTTTTTT
many TRBJ2-1 TRBD2 11 TRBV20-1 CSAKAGYEQFF TGCAGTGCAAAAGCGGGGTATGAGCAGTTCTTC
NA TRBJ2-7 TRBD1 17 TRBV7-9 CASSPEVGRTGDYEQYF TGTGCCAGCAGCCCAGAGGTGGGTAGGACAGGGGATTACGAGCAGTACTTC
NA TRBJ1-6 NA 13 TRBV7-2 CASSSGRGSPLHF TGTGCCAGCAGCTCGGGACGGGGTTCACCCCTCCACTTT
few TRBJ1-5 NA 19 TRBV5-1 CASSLAMTADVRLHQPQHF TGCGCCAGCAGCTTGGCCATGACAGCGGATGTACGATTGCATCAGCCCCAGCATTTT
NA TRBJ2-3 TRBD1 14 TRBV20-1 CSAVGQGATDMQYF TGCAGTGCTGTGGGACAGGGGGCGACAGATATGCAGTATTTT
many TRBJ2-5 NA 14 TRBV12-3/TRBV12-4 CASSLKGSEETQYF TGTGCCAGCAGCCTCAAGGGGTCGGAAGAGACCCAGTACTTC